This TCR beta chain was sequenced in a study of CD8+CD57+ T cells in acquired aplastic anemia. The CDR3 sequence is 15 residues long. Trimming removed 3 bases at V and 4 bases at J, with 15 bases between. The study profiled TCR beta VDJ and CDR3 using genomic DNA as template. TCRdb reanalysed the reads using MiXCR and keeps one entry per CDR3 protein. In the table there are a few hundred thousand distinct CDR3 sequences, under 60% of which are singletons. This clonotype was detected once. Its specificity is unknown. General study results and limits: Patients and controls shared about 27 CD8+ CDR3 sequences.

Patients chosen for sequencing had shown CD8+CD57+ cell expansion by flow cytometry. Sample: sorted CD4+, CD8+, or CD8+CD57+ T cells (not recorded which) from PBMCs. The rearrangement links TRBV12-3 or TRBV12-4 to TRBJ1-1, with D possibly being TRBD1 (5 bases). The TCR originated in a human donor with aplastic anemia. Written as DNA, the CDR3 is TGTGCCAGCAGTTTGGGCGGGGGGAGTGGCACTGAAGCTTTCTTT. Protein: CASSLGGGSGTEAFF.